A single sample gave rise to the 12 T cell receptor beta chains below, sequenced in a study of blood T cell repertoires in COVID-19. Sequencing was performed with immunoSEQ multiplex PCR; in TCRdb, only in-frame clones are kept and a portion is missing. Seen here are about 140,000 clones, 84% observed once, and the top ten hold about 3.7%. Sequencing was done on a sample of PBMCs or T cells enriched from blood (not recorded which). All receptors come from a woman between 50 and 59 years old with acute COVID-19.

The gene calls are TRBV18 and TRBJ1-5; no reliable D call. V lost 0 bases to trimming and J lost 3 bases, with 3 bases between them. The CDR3 runs to 13 residues. The germline V gene encodes CDR1 KGHSH and CDR2 LQKENI. CDR3 sequence: CASSPPNNQPQHF. DNA of the CDR3: TGTGCCAGCTCACCACCCAACAATCAGCCCCAGCATTTT. The full variable domain, rest sourced from reference TRBV18 and TRBJ1-5, is NAGVMQNPRHLVRRRGQEARLRCSPMKGHSHVYWYRQLPEEGLKFMVYLQKENIIDESGMPKERFSAEFPKEGPSILRIQQVVRGDSAAYFCASSPPNNQPQHFGDGTRLSIL.

The V gene is TRBV30, the J gene TRBJ2-7, with 7 bases matching TRBD2. V lost 4 bases to trimming and J lost 5 bases; unmatched junction nucleotides: 11. The CDR3 contains 14 residues. From germline, CDR1 is GTSNPN and CDR2 SVGIG (reference sequence). The CDR3 spells CAWTPAGAFHEQYF. The CDR3 DNA sequence: TGTGCCTGGACCCCGGCGGGAGCTTTCCACGAGCAGTACTTC.

This chain uses TRBV30 with TRBJ1-6; 7 positions agree with TRBD1. The CDR3 loop spans 13 amino acids. V gave up 3 bases and J gave up 10 bases; unmatched junction bases: 6. CDR1 and CDR2 (germline): GTSNPN, SVGIG (reference sequence). CDR3 bases: TGTGCCTGGAGGGGGACAGTTGGCTCACCCCTCCACTTT. It encodes CAWRGTVGSPLHF.

This clone was seen a few times. This chain connects TRBV14 to TRBJ1-3, with D possibly TRBD1 on 6 matching bases. Germline-derived CDR1 and CDR2 are SGHDN and FVKESK. The ends were cut back, 3 bases at V and 7 bases at J, with 13 bases in the middle. This CDR3 is 14 amino acids long. As DNA, the CDR3 is TGTGCCAGCAGCCAGGCAGGGGTGCGGAACACCATATATTTT. It is translated as CASSQAGVRNTIYF. The complete variable domain, with remaining parts taken from reference TRBV14 and TRBJ1-3, reads EAGVTQFPSHSVIEKGQTVTLRCDPISGHDNLYWYRRVMGKEIKFLLHFVKESKQDESGMPNNRFLAERTGGTYSTLKVQPAELEDSGVYFCASSQAGVRNTIYFGEGSWLTVV.

The V call is TRBV29-1, the J call TRBJ2-1; TRBD2 matches 12 bases. The germline CDR1 and CDR2 sequences are SQVTM and ANQGSEA. V was clipped by 7 bases and J by 9 bases; unmatched bases: 10. The CDR3 consists of 14 residues. DNA for the CDR3: TGCAGCGGGGCCTGGACTAGCGGGAACGGTGAGCAGTTCTTC. Protein sequence: CSGAWTSGNGEQFF.

This clone was counted between two and nine times. The rearrangement joins TRBV4-2 to TRBJ1-3; perhaps TRBD1 as D (5 bases). Germline CDR1 and CDR2: LGHNA and YNFKEQ. V lost 2 bases and J 4 bases, leaving 9 bases between the germline ends. This CDR3 is 14 amino acids long. CDR3 in amino acids: CASSQSGRGNTIYF. The CDR3 DNA is TGTGCCAGCAGCCAATCAGGGAGGGGAAACACCATATATTTT.

V is TRBV2 and J is TRBJ1-1; the D gene is possibly TRBD1 (6 bases). Trimming shortened V by 3 bases and J by 4 bases, and 12 bases separated the two germline ends. Germline CDR1 reads SNHLY; CDR2 reads FYNNEI. The CDR3 is 14 residues long. The CDR3 loop reads CASSDRGGPTEAFF. CDR3 in DNA: TGTGCCAGCAGTGACAGGGGCGGGCCCACTGAAGCTTTCTTT.

The chain carries TRBV2 and TRBJ2-7; no clear D gene. The CDR3 has 12 amino acids. The germline V gene encodes CDR1 SNHLY and CDR2 FYNNEI. Deletions cut 7 bases from V and 0 bases from J, with 7 bases between. DNA of the CDR3: TGTGCCAGCACCTCGGGCTCCTACGAGCAGTACTTC. As protein: CASTSGSYEQYF.

The chain joins TRBV25-1 to TRBJ1-3; D is perhaps TRBD1 (6 bases). Germline assignment: CDR1 MGHDK and CDR2 SYGVNS. CDR3 length equals 14 residues. The V and J ends lost 6 bases and 1 base respectively, with 10 bases between them. The CDR3 region has the DNA TGTGCCAGCAGCTTACAGGGTTCTGGAAACACCATATATTTT. It translates to CASSLQGSGNTIYF.

The chain has TRBV20-1 and TRBJ1-1; D is uncertain. With 3 bases removed from V and 1 base from J, the gap between germline ends came to 9 bases. CDR1 is DFQATT, CDR2 SNEGSKA, per germline (reference sequence). This CDR3 region has 13 residues. CDR3 region: CSASSPENTEAFF. In DNA form, the CDR3 reads TGCAGTGCTAGTTCGCCAGAGAACACTGAAGCTTTCTTT.

The genes are TRBV9 and TRBJ1-2; no definite D call. Between the trimmed V and J ends, which lost 0 bases and 7 bases, there was a span of 13 bases. Germline V gene lookup returns CDR1 SGDLS and CDR2 YYNGEE. This CDR3 comprises 14 residues. DNA for the CDR3: TGTGCCAGCAGCGTAGACCTGTCGGGGTCTGGCTACACCTTC. This translates into CASSVDLSGSGYTF.

The V call is TRBV4-2, the J call TRBJ2-1; TRBD2 matches 9 bases. CDR3 size: 17 residues. Germline trimming cut 1 base from V and 6 bases from J; bases unmatched to any gene: 10. Germline V gene sequence: CDR1 LGHNA, CDR2 YNFKEQ. This chain's CDR3 is CASSQGWRTTSGNEQFF. The CDR3 nucleotides read TGTGCCAGCAGCCAAGGGTGGAGAACGACTAGCGGCAATGAGCAGTTCTTC.